The 19 T cell receptor beta chains presented below share a single source sample, sequenced in a study of blood T cell repertoires in COVID-19. Here immunoSEQ multiplex PCR was the method, and the copy in TCRdb shows in-frame clones only, minus some. The sample carries some 370,000 clones, more than 70% recorded once. The specimen sequenced was peripheral blood. These receptors were obtained from a woman younger than 45 with COVID-19, enrolled during active disease.

The V gene is TRBV24-1, the J gene TRBJ1-5; 7 nucleotides align to TRBD1. Germline CDR1 is KGHDR and CDR2 is SFDVKD. The CDR3 loop spans 16 amino acids. V shed 3 bases and J 2 bases; nucleotides not matched to a gene: 6. The CDR3 loop reads CATSDPAGTGNQPQHF. The CDR3 coding sequence is TGTGCCACCAGTGATCCAGCCGGGACAGGCAATCAGCCCCAGCATTTT.

This clone was found once. The V and J genes are TRBV11-2 and TRBJ2-7, with 11 bases fitting TRBD2. The CDR3 loop spans 15 amino acids. From germline, CDR1 is SGHAT and CDR2 FQNNGV. V shed 5 bases and J 0 bases; nucleotides not matched to a gene: 3. In DNA, the CDR3 is TGTGCCAGCAGCACACTAGCGGGAGTCTCCTACGAGCAGTACTTC. Encoded protein: CASSTLAGVSYEQYF.

This chain joins TRBV7-3 and TRBJ2-3; TRBD2 agrees at 9 bases. V was clipped by 5 bases and J by 3 bases; unmatched bases: 9. This CDR3 is 16 amino acids long. The germline V gene encodes CDR1 SGHTA and CDR2 FQGTGA. CDR3 sequence reads: CASSQGPTSGTDTQYF. CDR3 sequence (DNA): TGTGCCAGCAGCCAAGGACCGACTAGCGGAACAGATACGCAGTATTTT.

The gene calls are TRBV28 and TRBJ2-1; D may be TRBD2 (5 bases). Germline values: CDR1 MDHEN, CDR2 SYDVKM. This CDR3 has 13 residues. V lost 1 base and J 8 bases, leaving 9 bases between the germline ends. The CDR3 protein is CASSLYVRDEQFF. In nucleotides, the CDR3 is TGTGCCAGCAGTTTATATGTGAGGGATGAGCAGTTCTTC.

The gene calls are TRBV6-4 and TRBJ2-1; D not resolved. The germline gives CDR1 MRHNA, CDR2 SNTAGT. V shed 4 bases and J shed 0 bases, with 10 bases lying between them. The CDR3 sequence is 15 residues long. CDR3 DNA: TGTGCCAGCAGTGTTATGCGGAGCTCCTACAATGAGCAGTTCTTC. The encoded protein is CASSVMRSSYNEQFF.

Remarks on this clone: Different DNA sequences within this sample yield the same CDR3. The chain carries TRBV27 and TRBJ2-1; TRBD2 matches 11 bases. The CDR3 loop spans 15 amino acids. After removal of 8 bases from V and 0 bases from J, the junction contained 3 bases not matched to a gene. Germline CDR1 reads MNHEY; CDR2 reads SMNVEV (reference sequence). In nucleotides, the CDR3 is TGTGCCAGCCGTACTAGCGGGAGCTCCTACAATGAGCAGTTCTTC. Amino acid sequence: CASRTSGSSYNEQFF.

This clone was observed a single time. V and J are TRBV5-6 and TRBJ1-3, with 8 bases identical to TRBD1. The CDR3 consists of 15 residues. Germline values: CDR1 SGHDT, CDR2 YYEEEE. The V and J ends lost 2 bases and 3 bases, in that order; junction bases with no gene match: 4. CDR3 coding DNA: TGTGCCAGCAGCTTTCAGGGGGCGGATGGAAACACCATATATTTT. This sequence encodes CASSFQGADGNTIYF.

The J gene is TRBJ1-1, the V gene TRBV30, with D unresolved. Per the germline V gene, CDR1 is GTSNPN and CDR2 is SVGIG (reference sequence). Trimming removed 6 bases at V and 0 bases at J, with 8 bases between. CDR3 length: 12 amino acids. CDR3 bases: TGTGCCTGTTCTCAGATGAACACTGAAGCTTTCTTT. Translation: CACSQMNTEAFF.

The V and J genes are TRBV27 and TRBJ2-3, with 12 nucleotides matching TRBD2. J was trimmed by 3 bases and V by 6 bases; bases with no gene match: 1. The CDR3 covers 14 residues. Per germline, CDR1 MNHEY and CDR2 SMNVEV (reference sequence). The CDR3 loop is CASSGLAGTDTQYF. The CDR3 DNA sequence: TGTGCCAGCAGCGGACTAGCGGGGACAGATACGCAGTATTTT.

The chain uses TRBV5-4 and TRBJ2-6; maybe TRBD2 (7 bases). The CDR3 runs to 15 residues. Germline-derived CDR1 and CDR2 are SGHNT and YYREEE (reference sequence). V was pared by 4 bases and J by 4 bases, with 12 bases between. CDR3 in DNA: TGTGCCAGCAGCCCTGGGGGGGCGGGGGCCAACGTCCTGACTTTC. Amino acids: CASSPGGAGANVLTF.

V gene TRBV10-3 combines with J gene TRBJ2-7; tentative D call: TRBD1 (5 bases). The CDR3 runs 12 residues. CDR1 ENHRY and CDR2 SYGVKD come from the germline V gene. Trimming shortened V by 2 bases and J by 6 bases, and 8 bases separated the two germline ends. The CDR3, as DNA: TGTGCCATCAGTGAGACAGGTCTCGAGCAGTACTTC. Translating gives CAISETGLEQYF.

This chain joins TRBV21-1 and TRBJ1-6; the listed D gene, TRBD1, was not tested against the DNA. TRBV21-1 is termed a pseudogene. The CDR3 is made up of 18 amino acids. CDR3 coding DNA: TGTGCCAGCAGCAAAGTACCAAGGGGGCCGACCTATAATTCACCCCTCCACTTT. Protein product: CASSKVPRGPTYNSPLHF.

The V and J genes are TRBV28 and TRBJ2-1, with D perhaps TRBD2 (6 bases). V lost 3 bases and J 9 bases, leaving 15 bases between the germline ends. This CDR3 region has 14 residues. Germline CDR1 and CDR2: MDHEN and SYDVKM. The CDR3 coding sequence is TGTGCCAGCAGTTTCCAGCGGGTGCGGGGTGAGCAGTTCTTC. Its translation: CASSFQRVRGEQFF.

The chain employs TRBV11-3 and TRBJ2-1; D is undetermined. Deletions cut 0 bases from V and 0 bases from J, with 6 bases between. Germline-derived CDR1 and CDR2 are SGHNT and YENEEA. This CDR3 is 15 amino acids long. As DNA, the CDR3 is TGTGCCAGCAGCTTAGATCTCAGCTCCTACAATGAGCAGTTCTTC. It yields the protein CASSLDLSSYNEQFF.

The CDR3 coding sequence is TGTGCCAGCAGCCCAGACAGGGCGTATGGCTACACCTTC. It yields the protein CASSPDRAYGYTF. The rearrangement links TRBV6-2 or TRBV6-3 to TRBJ1-2; 7 nucleotides match TRBD1. Germline V gene lookup returns CDR1 MNHEY and CDR2 SVGEGT. The ends lost 6 bases at V and 5 bases at J; junction bases unmatched: 6. CDR3 length: 13 amino acids.

The rearrangement uses TRBV7-9 and TRBJ2-1; TRBD1 is a possible D gene (5 bases). The CDR3 is 16 amino acids. The germline V gene has CDR1 SEHNR and CDR2 FQNEAQ (reference sequence). V dropped 1 base and J dropped 5 bases, with 15 bases sitting between them. The CDR3 DNA is TGTGCCAGCAGCTTAGAATTAGGACAAGGCGACAATGAGCAGTTCTTC. Protein: CASSLELGQGDNEQFF.

The chain combines TRBV7-9 with TRBJ2-1, with 16 bases matching TRBD2. The germline gives CDR1 SEHNR, CDR2 FQNEAQ (reference sequence). V trimming: 5 bases; J trimming: 7 bases; junction bases outside the gene matches: 14. This CDR3 is built from 19 residues. Written as DNA, the CDR3 is TGTGCCAGCAGCCACCCGGGACTAGCGGGAGGGCCAGGTAGGAATGAGCAGTTCTTC. Its translation: CASSHPGLAGGPGRNEQFF.

V gene TRBV6-2 or TRBV6-3 combines with J gene TRBJ1-5; no definite D call. Trimming pared 2 bases from V and 1 base from J, leaving 12 bases between. CDR3 length equals 16 residues. Germline V gives CDR1 MNHEY, CDR2 SVGEGT. Here the CDR3 reads CASSYGGQVSNQPQHF. The CDR3 DNA reads TGTGCCAGCAGTTACGGTGGGCAAGTCAGCAATCAGCCCCAGCATTTT.

V usage is TRBV4-2 and J usage is TRBJ2-1; 13 bases agree with TRBD2. V lost 5 bases and J lost 5; bases outside the gene matches: 6. The CDR3 totals 16 residues. In germline, CDR1 is LGHNA, CDR2 YNFKEQ. The CDR3 region has the DNA TGTGCCAGCAGCGCTACCGGGACTAGCGGGAACAATGAGCAGTTCTTC. Translation: CASSATGTSGNNEQFF.